This T cell receptor beta chain emerged from a study of OX40 agonist ivuxolimab in advanced cancers. Study-level background: Ivuxolimab, an antibody acting as an agonist of OX40 (CD134), was used to treat patients. Patients with prior anti-PD-1, anti-PD-L1 or anti-CTLA-4 therapy were eligible; approximately 37% had some.

Concerning this clone: Antigen: not known.

Data came from immunoSEQ multiplex PCR; TCRdb stores just in-frame clones and leaves some out. The sample includes 74,000 or so clones, about 93% of them seen just once. The CDR3 is made up of 12 amino acids. Germline CDR1 reads SGHRS; CDR2 reads YFSETQ. Trimming stripped 1 base from V and 3 bases from J, with 5 bases between. Overall study results and limits: In CD8+ T cells, expanded clones were on average more numerous than in CD4+. The study did not work out the antigen specificity of the expanded peripheral T cells.

This specimen consisted of CD4+ or CD8+ T cells sorted from blood, obtained in a trial of the OX40 agonist ivuxolimab. The source is an adult with an advanced solid tumor such as melanoma, head and neck, liver or kidney cancer. The chain recombines TRBV5-1 with TRBJ2-7; D not certain. CDR3 in amino acids: CASSLFHYEQYF. The CDR3, as DNA: TGCGCCAGCAGCTTGTTCCACTACGAGCAGTACTTC.